This TCR beta chain was captured in a study of cytomegalovirus exposure and HLA in healthy donors. The primer mix had 60 Vbeta and 13 Jbeta primers. Clones were read by immunoSEQ multiplex PCR, and TCRdb kept only the in-frame ones, dropping some. Its table lists approximately 40,000 clones. Study results and caveats: The classifier reportedly diagnosed cytomegalovirus status with high specificity and sensitivity.

The CDR3 runs 15 residues. From germline, CDR1 is SNHLY and CDR2 FYNNEI. V trimming: 6 bases; J trimming: 0 bases; junction bases outside the gene matches: 6. Notes on this clone: Its antigen is still unknown.

This clonotype was sampled from a human donor in good health. This rearrangement joins TRBV2 to TRBJ1-1; 8 nucleotides align to TRBD1. What was sequenced was PBMCs. CDR3 in DNA: TGTGCCAGCAGACTCGACAGGGGAATGAACACTGAAGCTTTCTTT. It specifies CASRLDRGMNTEAFF.